What follows describes a single T cell receptor beta chain. This CDR3 contains 14 residues. V gave up 4 bases and J gave up 4 bases, with 13 bases separating them. The germline CDR1 and CDR2 sequences are LGHDT and YNNKEL (reference sequence). Clones were read by immunoSEQ multiplex PCR, and TCRdb kept only the in-frame ones, dropping some. This repertoire shows approximately 170,000 clones, less than 90% found once; its top ten account for roughly 8%. This sample was included in a study of blood T cell repertoires in COVID-19. Across the study: Nucleic acid was either cDNA or gDNA, and it came from T cells, B-cell-depleted T cells, or PBMCs.

Specimen: PBMCs or T cells enriched from blood (not recorded which). The clonotype comes from a woman aged 45-65 years who had recovered from COVID-19. This chain joins TRBV3-1 (or the pseudogene TRBV3-2) and TRBJ1-1; D possibly corresponds to TRBD1 (5 bases). The chain's CDR3 is CASSPIGVSTEAFF. The CDR3 bases are TGTGCCAGCAGCCCAATAGGGGTCTCCACTGAAGCTTTCTTT.